The source of this TCR beta chain is a study of shared clonotypes between healthy human individuals. Study-wide findings and caveats: Sequencing of the sorted subsets was shown by rarefaction to be incomplete despite large depth.

It was at deep level that the assay was run. Clones were sequenced by immunoSEQ multiplex PCR, and TCRdb holds only the in-frame ones, with some missing. The sample has hundreds of thousands of clones, roughly 96% seen once; the top ten hold about 0.11%. Positively selected for CCR7, the CD45RO-negative cells used as naive CD8 cells excluded terminally differentiated effector memory CD45RA+ cells. Trimming took 3 bases from V and 3 from J, leaving 9 bases between them. The germline CDR1 and CDR2 sequences are SGHAT and FQNNGV. The CDR3 is 13 residues long. In the case of this clone: Its antigen remains unidentified.

J is TRBJ2-7 and V is TRBV11-2; the D call may be TRBD1 or TRBD2 (5 bases each). Sequenced material: naive CD8+ T cells sorted from blood. This clonotype originated in a woman under 40 in good health. The CDR3 DNA sequence: TGTGCCAGCAGCTTTGGGGACCACTACGAGCAGTACTTC. Its translation: CASSFGDHYEQYF.